This T cell receptor (beta chain) was sequenced for a study of blood T cell repertoires in COVID-19. Study-level background: PBMCs, B-cell-depleted T cells, or T cells were the source of the cDNA or gDNA that made up the material.

CDR3 length: 12 residues. V was pared by 6 bases and J by 8 bases, with 13 bases between. The germline gives CDR1 MNHEY, CDR2 SVGEGT. Original processing notes: By means of reference gene primer amplification, nucleated cell counts were estimated. The data were produced by immunoSEQ multiplex PCR, yet TCRdb's version contains in-frame clones alone and is incomplete. That table furnishes V, J and clone size, whereas the DNA furnished D and trimming. The table records some 250,000 clones, 83% of them present only once. The chain joins TRBV6-2 or TRBV6-3 to TRBJ1-2; D gene unclear. The sequencing input was peripheral blood. The clonotype comes from a man aged 40-55 years with active or convalescent COVID-19. The CDR3 sequence: CASSGLGWGYTF. For the CDR3, the DNA is TGTGCCAGCAGCGGGCTCGGATGGGGCTACACCTTC.